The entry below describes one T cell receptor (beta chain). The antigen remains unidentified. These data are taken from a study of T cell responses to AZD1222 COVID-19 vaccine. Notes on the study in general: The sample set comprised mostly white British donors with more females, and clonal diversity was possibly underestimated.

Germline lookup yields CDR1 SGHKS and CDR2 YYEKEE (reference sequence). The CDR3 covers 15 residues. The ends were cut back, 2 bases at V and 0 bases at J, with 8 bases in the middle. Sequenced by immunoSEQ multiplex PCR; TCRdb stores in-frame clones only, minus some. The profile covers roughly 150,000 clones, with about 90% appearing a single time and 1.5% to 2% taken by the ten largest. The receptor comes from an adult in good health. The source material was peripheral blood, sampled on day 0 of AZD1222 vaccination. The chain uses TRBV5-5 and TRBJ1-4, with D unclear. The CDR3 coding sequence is TGTGCCAGCAGCTTTGGACGGCCAACTAATGAAAAACTGTTTTTT. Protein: CASSFGRPTNEKLFF.